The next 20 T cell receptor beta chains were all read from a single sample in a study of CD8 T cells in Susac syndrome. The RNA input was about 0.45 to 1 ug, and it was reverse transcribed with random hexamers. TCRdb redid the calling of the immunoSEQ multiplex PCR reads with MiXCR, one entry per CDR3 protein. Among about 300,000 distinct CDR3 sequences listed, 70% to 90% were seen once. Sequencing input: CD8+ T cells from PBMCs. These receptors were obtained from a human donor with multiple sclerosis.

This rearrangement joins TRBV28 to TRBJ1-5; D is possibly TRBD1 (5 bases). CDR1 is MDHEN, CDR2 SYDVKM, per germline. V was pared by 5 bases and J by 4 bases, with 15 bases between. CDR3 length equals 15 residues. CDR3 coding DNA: TGTGCCAGCAGTCCCGGGACCGCCCTTAATCAGCCCCAGCATTTT. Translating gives CASSPGTALNQPQHF. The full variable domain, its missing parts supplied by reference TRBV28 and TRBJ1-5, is DVKVTQSSRYLVKRTGEKVFLECVQDMDHENMFWYRQDPGLGLRLIYFSYDVKMKEKGDIPEGYSVSREKKERFSLILESASTNQTSMYLCASSPGTALNQPQHFGDGTRLSIL.

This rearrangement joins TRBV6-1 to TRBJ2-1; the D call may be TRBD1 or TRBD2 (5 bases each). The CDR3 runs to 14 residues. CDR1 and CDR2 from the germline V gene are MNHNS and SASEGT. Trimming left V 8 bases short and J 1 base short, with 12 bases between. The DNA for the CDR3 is TGTGCCAGCGGGGCGGGCCCGTCCTACAATGAGCAGTTCTTC. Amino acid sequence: CASGAGPSYNEQFF.

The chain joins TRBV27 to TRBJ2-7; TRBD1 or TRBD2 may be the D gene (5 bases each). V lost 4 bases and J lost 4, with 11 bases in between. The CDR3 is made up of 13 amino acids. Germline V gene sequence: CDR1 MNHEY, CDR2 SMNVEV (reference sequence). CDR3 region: CASSYGTEYEQYF. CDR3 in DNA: TGTGCCAGCAGTTACGGGACCGAATACGAGCAGTACTTC.

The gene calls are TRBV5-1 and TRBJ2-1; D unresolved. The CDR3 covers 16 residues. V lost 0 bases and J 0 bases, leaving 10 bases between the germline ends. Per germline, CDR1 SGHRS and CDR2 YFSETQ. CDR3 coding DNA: TGCGCCAGCAGCTTGGAGGAGCGTAGCTCCTACAATGAGCAGTTCTTC. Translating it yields CASSLEERSSYNEQFF.

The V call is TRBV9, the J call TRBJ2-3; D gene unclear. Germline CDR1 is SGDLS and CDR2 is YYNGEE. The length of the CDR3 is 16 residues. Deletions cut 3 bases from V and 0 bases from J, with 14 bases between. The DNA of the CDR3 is TGTGCCAGCAGCGCGCCTCGACTGGGAAGCACAGATACGCAGTATTTT. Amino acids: CASSAPRLGSTDTQYF. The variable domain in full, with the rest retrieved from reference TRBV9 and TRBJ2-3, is DSGVTQTPKHLITATGQRVTLRCSPRSGDLSVYWYQQSLDQGLQFLIQYYNGEERAKGNILERFSAQQFPDLHSELNLSSLELGDSALYFCASSAPRLGSTDTQYFGPGTRLTVL.

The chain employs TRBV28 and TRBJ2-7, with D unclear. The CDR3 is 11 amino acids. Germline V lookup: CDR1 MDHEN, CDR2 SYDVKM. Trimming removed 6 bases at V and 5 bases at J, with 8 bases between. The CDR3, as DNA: TGTGCCAGCAGCCGGGTCGACGAGCAGTACTTC. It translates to CASSRVDEQYF.

The CDR3 here is CASSESGSWFGEQYF. Written as DNA, the CDR3 is TGTGCCAGCAGTGAGAGCGGGAGCTGGTTCGGCGAGCAGTACTTC. The V call is TRBV25-1, the J call TRBJ2-7; the match to TRBD2 covers 8 bases. Germline CDR1 is MGHDK and CDR2 is SYGVNS. The CDR3 covers 15 residues. The V segment lost 3 bases and the J segment 6 bases; nucleotides outside the gene matches: 10.

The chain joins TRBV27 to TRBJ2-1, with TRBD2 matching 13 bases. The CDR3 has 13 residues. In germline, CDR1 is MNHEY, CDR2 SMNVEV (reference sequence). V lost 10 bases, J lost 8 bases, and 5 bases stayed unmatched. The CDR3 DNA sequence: TGTGCCACGACTAGCGGGAGGACTGATGAGCAGTTCTTC. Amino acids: CATTSGRTDEQFF.

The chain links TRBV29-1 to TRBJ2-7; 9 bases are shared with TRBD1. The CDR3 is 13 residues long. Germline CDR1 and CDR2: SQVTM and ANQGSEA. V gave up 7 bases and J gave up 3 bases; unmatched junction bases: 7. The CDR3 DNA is TGCAGCGCCTTACTGACAGGGGGCTACGAGCAGTACTTC. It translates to CSALLTGGYEQYF.

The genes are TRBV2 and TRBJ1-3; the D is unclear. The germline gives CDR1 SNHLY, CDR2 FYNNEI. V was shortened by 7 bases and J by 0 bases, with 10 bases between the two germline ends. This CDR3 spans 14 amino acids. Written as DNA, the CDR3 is TGTGCCAGCACCCCGAGCCCCTCTGGAAACACCATATATTTT. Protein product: CASTPSPSGNTIYF. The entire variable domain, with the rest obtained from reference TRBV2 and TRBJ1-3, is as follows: EPEVTQTPSHQVTQMGQEVILRCVPISNHLYFYWYRQILGQKVEFLVSFYNNEISEKSEIFDDQFSVERPDGSNFTLKIRSTKLEDSAMYFCASTPSPSGNTIYFGEGSWLTVV.

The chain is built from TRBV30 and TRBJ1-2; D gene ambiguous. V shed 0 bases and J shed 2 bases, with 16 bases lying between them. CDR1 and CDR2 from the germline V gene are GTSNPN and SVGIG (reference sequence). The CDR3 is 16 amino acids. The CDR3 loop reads CAWSVPPALLNYGYTF. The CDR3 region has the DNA TGTGCCTGGAGTGTACCCCCCGCTCTCTTGAACTATGGCTACACCTTC.

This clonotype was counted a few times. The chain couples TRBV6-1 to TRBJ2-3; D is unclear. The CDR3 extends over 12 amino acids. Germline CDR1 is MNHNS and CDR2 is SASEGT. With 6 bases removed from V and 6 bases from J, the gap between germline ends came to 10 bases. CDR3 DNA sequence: TGTGCCAGCAGCCGCGACTGGGATACGCAGTATTTT. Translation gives CASSRDWDTQYF.

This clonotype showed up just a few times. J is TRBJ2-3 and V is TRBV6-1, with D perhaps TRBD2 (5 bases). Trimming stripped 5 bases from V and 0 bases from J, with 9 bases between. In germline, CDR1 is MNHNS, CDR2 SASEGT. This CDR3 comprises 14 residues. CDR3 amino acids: CASSSDYSTDTQYF. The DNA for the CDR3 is TGTGCCAGCAGTTCCGACTACAGCACAGATACGCAGTATTTT.

This CDR3 reads CASSVGTGENQPQHF. The CDR3 bases are TGTGCCAGCAGCGTAGGGACAGGGGAGAATCAGCCCCAGCATTTT. V gene TRBV9 combines with J gene TRBJ1-5; 9 bases are a match to TRBD1. The CDR3 has 15 amino acids. Germline V gene data show CDR1 as SGDLS and CDR2 as YYNGEE. J was trimmed by 4 bases and V by 0 bases; bases with no gene match: 2.

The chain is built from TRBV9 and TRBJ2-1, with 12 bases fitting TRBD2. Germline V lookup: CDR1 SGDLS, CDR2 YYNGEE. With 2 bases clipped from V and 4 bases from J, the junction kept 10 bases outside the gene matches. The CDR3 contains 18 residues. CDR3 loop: CASSVQPSGTSGYNEQFF. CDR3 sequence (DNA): TGTGCCAGCAGCGTCCAACCCTCCGGGACTAGCGGGTACAATGAGCAGTTCTTC. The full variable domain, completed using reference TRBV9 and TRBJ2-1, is DSGVTQTPKHLITATGQRVTLRCSPRSGDLSVYWYQQSLDQGLQFLIQYYNGEERAKGNILERFSAQQFPDLHSELNLSSLELGDSALYFCASSVQPSGTSGYNEQFFGPGTRLTVL.

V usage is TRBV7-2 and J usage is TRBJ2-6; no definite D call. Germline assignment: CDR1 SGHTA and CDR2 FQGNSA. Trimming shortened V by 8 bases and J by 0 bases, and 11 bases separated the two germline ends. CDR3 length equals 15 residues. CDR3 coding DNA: TGTGCCAGCCGCGGAAGAAGCTCTGGGGCCAACGTCCTGACTTTC. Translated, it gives CASRGRSSGANVLTF.

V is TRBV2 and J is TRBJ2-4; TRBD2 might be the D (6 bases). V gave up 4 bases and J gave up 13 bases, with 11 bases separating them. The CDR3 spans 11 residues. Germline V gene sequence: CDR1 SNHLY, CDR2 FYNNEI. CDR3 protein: CASSGPRGQYF. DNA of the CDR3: TGTGCCAGCAGTGGTCCCCGGGGGCAGTACTTC.

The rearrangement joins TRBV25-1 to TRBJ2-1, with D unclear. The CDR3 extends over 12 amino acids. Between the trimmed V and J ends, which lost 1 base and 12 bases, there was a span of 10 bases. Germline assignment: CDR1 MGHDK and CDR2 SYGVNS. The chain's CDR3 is CASSESRRGQFF. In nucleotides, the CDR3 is TGTGCCAGCAGTGAATCCAGGAGAGGGCAGTTCTTC.

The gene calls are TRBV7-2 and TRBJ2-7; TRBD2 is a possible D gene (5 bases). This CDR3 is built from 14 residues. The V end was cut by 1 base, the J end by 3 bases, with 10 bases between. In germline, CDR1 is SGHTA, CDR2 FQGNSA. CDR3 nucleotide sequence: TGTGCCAGCAGCTTAGGGCTAGCAGACTACGAGCAGTACTTC. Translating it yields CASSLGLADYEQYF.

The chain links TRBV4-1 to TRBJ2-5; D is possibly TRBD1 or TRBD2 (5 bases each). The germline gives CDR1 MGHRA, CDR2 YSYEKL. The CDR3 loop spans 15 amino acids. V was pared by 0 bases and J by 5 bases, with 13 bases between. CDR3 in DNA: TGCGCCAGCAGCCAAGAGGATAGCGAGGGGGAGACCCAGTACTTC. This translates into CASSQEDSEGETQYF.